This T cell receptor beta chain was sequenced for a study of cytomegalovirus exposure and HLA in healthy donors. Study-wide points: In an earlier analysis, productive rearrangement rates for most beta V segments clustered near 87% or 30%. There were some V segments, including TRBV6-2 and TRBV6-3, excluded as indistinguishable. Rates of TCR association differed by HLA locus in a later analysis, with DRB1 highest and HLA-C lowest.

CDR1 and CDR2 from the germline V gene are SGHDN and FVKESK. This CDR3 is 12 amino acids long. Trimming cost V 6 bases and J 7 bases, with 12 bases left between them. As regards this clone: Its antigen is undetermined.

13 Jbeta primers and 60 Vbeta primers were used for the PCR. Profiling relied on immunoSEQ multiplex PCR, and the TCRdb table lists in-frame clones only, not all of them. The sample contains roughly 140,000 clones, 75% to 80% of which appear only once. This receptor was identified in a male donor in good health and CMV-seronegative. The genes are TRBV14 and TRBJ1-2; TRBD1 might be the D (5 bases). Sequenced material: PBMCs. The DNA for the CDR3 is TGTGCCAGCAGGTCAGGGCAGACTGGCTACACCTTC. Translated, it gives CASRSGQTGYTF.